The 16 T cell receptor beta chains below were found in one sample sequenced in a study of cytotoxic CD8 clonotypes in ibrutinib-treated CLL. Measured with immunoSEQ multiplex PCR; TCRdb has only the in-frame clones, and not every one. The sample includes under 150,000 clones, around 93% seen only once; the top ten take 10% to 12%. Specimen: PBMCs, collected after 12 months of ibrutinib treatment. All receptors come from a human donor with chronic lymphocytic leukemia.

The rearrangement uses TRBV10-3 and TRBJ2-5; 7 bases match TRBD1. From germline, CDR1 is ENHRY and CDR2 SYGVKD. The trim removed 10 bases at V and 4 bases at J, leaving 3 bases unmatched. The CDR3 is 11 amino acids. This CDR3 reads CATNRGETQYF. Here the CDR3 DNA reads TGTGCCACCAACAGGGGAGAGACCCAGTACTTC.

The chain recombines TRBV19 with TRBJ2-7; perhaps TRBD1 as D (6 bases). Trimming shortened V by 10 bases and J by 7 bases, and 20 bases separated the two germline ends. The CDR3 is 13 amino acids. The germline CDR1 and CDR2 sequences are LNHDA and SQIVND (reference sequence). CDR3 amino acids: CATTRGTQREQYF. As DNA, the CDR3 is TGTGCCACCACGAGGGGGACACAGCGAGAGCAGTACTTC.

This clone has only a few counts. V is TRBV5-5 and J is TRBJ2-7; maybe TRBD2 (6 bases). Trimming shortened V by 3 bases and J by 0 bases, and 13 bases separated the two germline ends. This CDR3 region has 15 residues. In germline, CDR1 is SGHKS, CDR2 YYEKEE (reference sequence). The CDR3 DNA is TGTGCCAGCAGCTCCGTTAGCGGTTACTCCTACGAGCAGTACTTC. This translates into CASSSVSGYSYEQYF.

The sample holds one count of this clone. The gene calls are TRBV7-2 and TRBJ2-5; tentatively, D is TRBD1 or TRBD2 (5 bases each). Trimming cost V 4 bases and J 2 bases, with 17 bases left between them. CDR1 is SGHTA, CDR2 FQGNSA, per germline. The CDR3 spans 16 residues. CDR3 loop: CASSWGTGGSQETQYF. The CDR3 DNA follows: TGTGCCAGCAGCTGGGGGACCGGCGGGTCACAAGAGACCCAGTACTTC.

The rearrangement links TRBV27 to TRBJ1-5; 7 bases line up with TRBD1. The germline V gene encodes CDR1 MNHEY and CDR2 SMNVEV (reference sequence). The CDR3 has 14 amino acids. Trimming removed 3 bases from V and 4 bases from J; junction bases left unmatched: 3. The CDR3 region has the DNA TGTGCCAGCAGTTTTCAGGGGGTGAATCAGCCCCAGCATTTT. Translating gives CASSFQGVNQPQHF.

The CDR3 coding sequence is TGTGCCAGCAGTCCCAGGACAGGGGGCGCAAAGGGCAGGGGGTACGAGCAGTACTTC. Its translation is CASSPRTGGAKGRGYEQYF. The rearrangement joins TRBV28 to TRBJ2-7; 11 nucleotides align to TRBD1. The CDR3 contains 19 residues. V was clipped by 5 bases and J by 4 bases; unmatched bases: 19. CDR1 is MDHEN, CDR2 SYDVKM, per germline. Full variable domain (rest looked up from reference TRBV28 and TRBJ2-7): DVKVTQSSRYLVKRTGEKVFLECVQDMDHENMFWYRQDPGLGLRLIYFSYDVKMKEKGDIPEGYSVSREKKERFSLILESASTNQTSMYLCASSPRTGGAKGRGYEQYFGPGTRLTVT.

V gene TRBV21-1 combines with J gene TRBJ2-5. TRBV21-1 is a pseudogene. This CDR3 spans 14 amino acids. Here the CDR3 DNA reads TGTGCCAGCAGCAAAGGGACAGAGACTAGGTACCAGTACTTC. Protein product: CASSKGTETRYQYF.

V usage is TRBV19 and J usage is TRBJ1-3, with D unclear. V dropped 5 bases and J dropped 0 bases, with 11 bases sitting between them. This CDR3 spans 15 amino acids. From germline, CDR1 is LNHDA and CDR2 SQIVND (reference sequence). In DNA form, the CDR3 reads TGTGCCAGTAGTCCAGGTCACTTCTCTGGAAACACCATATATTTT. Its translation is CASSPGHFSGNTIYF. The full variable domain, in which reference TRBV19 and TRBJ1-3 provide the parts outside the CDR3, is DGGITQSPKYLFRKEGQNVTLSCEQNLNHDAMYWYRQDPGQGLRLIYYSQIVNDFQKGDIAEGYSVSREKKESFPLTVTSAQKNPTAFYLCASSPGHFSGNTIYFGEGSWLTVV.

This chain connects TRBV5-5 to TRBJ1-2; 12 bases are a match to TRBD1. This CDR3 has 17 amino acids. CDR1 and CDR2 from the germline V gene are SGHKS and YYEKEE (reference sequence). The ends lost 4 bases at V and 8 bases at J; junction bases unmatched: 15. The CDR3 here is CASSSTRDRGRVIGYTF. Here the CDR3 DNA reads TGTGCCAGCAGCAGCACCCGGGACAGGGGGCGCGTTATAGGCTACACCTTC.

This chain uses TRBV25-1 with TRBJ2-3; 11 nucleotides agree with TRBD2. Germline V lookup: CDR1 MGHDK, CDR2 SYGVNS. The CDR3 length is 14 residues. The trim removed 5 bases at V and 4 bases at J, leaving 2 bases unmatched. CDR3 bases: TGTGCCAGCAGTTTAGCGGGAGGGCCAGATACGCAGTATTTT. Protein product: CASSLAGGPDTQYF.

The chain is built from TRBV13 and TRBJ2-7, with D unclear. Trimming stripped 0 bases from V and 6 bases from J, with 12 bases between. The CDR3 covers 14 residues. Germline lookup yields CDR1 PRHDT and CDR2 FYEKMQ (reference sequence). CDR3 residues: CASSLGLQVLEQYF. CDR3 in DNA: TGTGCCAGCAGCTTAGGCCTTCAAGTTCTCGAGCAGTACTTC.

The CDR3 protein is CASSAGAAKNIQYF. DNA of the CDR3: TGTGCCAGCAGCGCGGGGGCAGCCAAAAACATTCAGTACTTC. The J gene is TRBJ2-4, the V gene TRBV9; tentatively, D is TRBD1 or TRBD2 (6 bases each). Germline V lookup: CDR1 SGDLS, CDR2 YYNGEE. The V gene lost 3 bases and the J gene lost 0 bases, with 7 bases spanning the gap. The CDR3 extends over 14 amino acids.

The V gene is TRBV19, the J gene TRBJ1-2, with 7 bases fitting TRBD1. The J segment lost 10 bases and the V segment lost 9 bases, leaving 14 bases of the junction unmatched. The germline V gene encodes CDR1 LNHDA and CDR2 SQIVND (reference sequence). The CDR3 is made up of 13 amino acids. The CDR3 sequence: CASQPDQGQPYTF. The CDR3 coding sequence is TGTGCCAGCCAACCAGATCAGGGACAGCCCTACACCTTC.

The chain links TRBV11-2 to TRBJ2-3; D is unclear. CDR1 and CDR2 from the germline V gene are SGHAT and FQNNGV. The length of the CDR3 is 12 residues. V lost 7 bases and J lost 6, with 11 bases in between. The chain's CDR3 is CASTTFGDTQYF. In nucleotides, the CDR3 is TGTGCCAGCACCACCTTTGGGGATACGCAGTATTTT.

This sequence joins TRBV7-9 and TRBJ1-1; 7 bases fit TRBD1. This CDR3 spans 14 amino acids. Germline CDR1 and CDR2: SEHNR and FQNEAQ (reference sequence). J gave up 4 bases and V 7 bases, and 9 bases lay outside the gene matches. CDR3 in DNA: TGTGCCAGCAAGGAGACAGGGTCGAGCACTGAAGCTTTCTTT. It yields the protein CASKETGSSTEAFF.

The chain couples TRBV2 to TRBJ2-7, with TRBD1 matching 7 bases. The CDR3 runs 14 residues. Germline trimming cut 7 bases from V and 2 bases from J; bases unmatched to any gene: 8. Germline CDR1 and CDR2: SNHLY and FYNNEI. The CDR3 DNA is TGTGCCAGCATCCGGGGACAGCTTACCTACGAGCAGTACTTC. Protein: CASIRGQLTYEQYF.